This record concerns one T cell receptor beta chain sequence. Its specificity is unknown. Data came from immunoSEQ multiplex PCR; TCRdb stores just in-frame clones and leaves some out. This sample has about 7,800 clones; about two thirds occur once, and the top ten carry nearly 60%. The V end was cut by 4 bases, the J end by 12 bases, with 10 bases between. From germline, CDR1 is SGHAT and CDR2 FQNNGV. This CDR3 contains 11 residues. This sample was included in a study of OX40 agonist ivuxolimab in advanced cancers. Study context: Patients treated during dose escalation were battling hepatocellular carcinoma, melanoma, renal cell or head and neck cancer.

Notes on the study in general: Still undetermined is the antigen specificity of the expanded peripheral T cells.

The receptor was isolated from an adult with an advanced solid tumor such as melanoma, head and neck, liver or kidney cancer. This rearrangement joins TRBV11-2 to TRBJ2-1; D gene unclear. Sequenced here: CD4+ or CD8+ T cells sorted from blood, sampled in a trial of the OX40 agonist ivuxolimab. The CDR3 region is CASSSLFGQFF. DNA of the CDR3: TGTGCCAGCAGCTCTTTATTCGGGCAGTTCTTC.